The T cell receptor beta chain described here comes from a study of T-cell reconstitution after alpha-beta-depleted transplantation in children listed by TCRdb under 2016. For the wider study: The study quantitatively tracked T-cell immune reconstitution after TCRalphabeta/CD19-depleted allogeneic hematopoietic cell transplantation in children using TCR repertoire profiling. Study-wide findings and limitations: The apparently early alphabetaT-cell count recovery about two months after transplant was reportedly dependent on only several hundred rapidly expanded clones derived from non-depleted graft cells. Hyperexpanded clone frequencies declined over subsequent months; after one year, T-cell counts and TCRbeta diversity were mostly attributed to newly produced T cells. The high TCRbeta diversity at day 60 in some patients was ascribed to recipient T cells and intrathymic progenitors that had survived conditioning.

The table lists this clonotype with a few counts. It has no known antigen specificity. Per-base quality was not reported, and no clone a single base away is much larger than it. Between the V and J ends, shortened by 4 bases and 6 bases respectively, the junction contains 16 bases. The CDR3 goes from the cysteine to the phenylalanine over 14 residues. Left in the record is the CDR3 DNA by itself, 42 bases read in frame from the first base. CDR1 is given as SGDLS and CDR2 as YYNGEE, both from the germline V gene. Per the publication, the treatment or condition label means: allogeneic hematopoietic cell transplantation with graft depleted of TCRalphabeta T cells and CD19 B cells. Transplant recipients were children who received TCRalphabeta/CD19-depleted allogeneic hematopoietic cell grafts. Library construction relied on PCR. Sequencing relied on an Illumina HiSeq 2500. Molecular barcoding was employed in the preparation of TCR libraries, with unique molecular identifiers being used to normalize TCRbeta repertoire quantification. TCRdb redid the processing of the public reads, applying fastp at Q25 and MiXCR, and retained in-frame beta chains. Merged by CDR3 protein, the rows form single entries marked with the most common genes and DNA. The sample includes around 490,000 distinct CDR3 sequences, with roughly 11% observed a single time. The ten top clones hold approximately 14% of the sample.

The source was PBMCs, mostly from graft donor cells, collected 180 days after TCRalphabeta/CD19-depleted stem cell transplant. This receptor was taken from a female patient aged 2-9 years who had a stem cell transplant for aplastic anemia, so the T cells may come from the graft donor. This receptor chain uses TRBV9 and TRBJ1-2, with no reliable assignment of the D segment. The DNA sequence is TGTGCCAGCAGCCCCGACCCAGGCGGGAATGGCTACACCTTC. Protein translation: CASSPDPGGNGYTF.